A selection of T cell receptor beta chains follows, all from one sample in a study of a mutant IDH1 vaccine in newly diagnosed glioma. These receptors' targets are unknown. Clones were sequenced by immunoSEQ multiplex PCR, and TCRdb holds only the in-frame ones, with some missing. Seen here are over 9,000 clones, over 75% observed once, and the top ten hold 5% to 7%. Sequenced material: PBMCs, taken from a glioma patient whose treatment included an IDH1 peptide vaccine. The receptors originated from a woman between 40 and 50 years old with glioma. Some clones in this sample may be carry-over from other donors' samples. Both conserved end residues are part of each CDR3. Each record gives: V gene, CDR3 protein.

v_gene: TRBV21-1; CDR3aa: CASSVLGRRKNIQYF
v_gene: TRBV27; CDR3aa: CASRPSGGGPHGYTF
v_gene: TRBV6-5; CDR3aa: CASSQGMYGYTF
v_gene: TRBV29-1; CDR3aa: CSVDGPGGNTEAFF
v_gene: TRBV4-1; CDR3aa: CASSLGRASGRSKETQYF
v_gene: TRBV5-4; CDR3aa: CASSLGFAPNTGELFF
v_gene: TRBV30; CDR3aa: CAWRAQDGYGYTF
v_gene: TRBV7-9; CDR3aa: CASSPGQDGSYEQYF
v_gene: TRBV9; CDR3aa: CASSPDTRSYNEQFF
v_gene: TRBV29-1; CDR3aa: CSVTWGLAGGNEQFF
v_gene: TRBV30; CDR3aa: CAWSPSRGGANVLTF
v_gene: TRBV6-5; CDR3aa: CASSDRYNEQFF
v_gene: TRBV19; CDR3aa: CASSTSRTGNTGELFF
v_gene: TRBV7-8; CDR3aa: CASSSRTRGNIQYF
v_gene: TRBV28; CDR3aa: CASTPDRTLYNEQFF
v_gene: TRBV15; CDR3aa: CATSRGWDRGGAFF
v_gene: TRBV27; CDR3aa: CASSEQGGYTEAFF
v_gene: TRBV10-2; CDR3aa: CASRQGTDTQYF
v_gene: TRBV2; CDR3aa: CASSRPGGPSDQPQHF
v_gene: TRBV6-4; CDR3aa: CASSPGPDTGELFF
v_gene: TRBV6-5; CDR3aa: CASRTGGMNTEAFF
v_gene: TRBV4-1; CDR3aa: CASGQGSVAFF
v_gene: TRBV5-1; CDR3aa: CASSLGGADTMNAEAFF
v_gene: TRBV5-1; CDR3aa: CASSPLPNTEAFF
v_gene: TRBV6-5; CDR3aa: CASSLDPGANVLTF
v_gene: TRBV19; CDR3aa: CASSSTSGIPSYEQYF
v_gene: TRBV2; CDR3aa: CASRGGTNYGYTF
v_gene: TRBV7-9; CDR3aa: CASGLAGGNEQFF
v_gene: TRBV27; CDR3aa: CASSASGHSNQPQHF
v_gene: TRBV19; CDR3aa: CASRPTSTDTQYF
v_gene: TRBV29-1; CDR3aa: CSVSRDRETQYF
v_gene: TRBV7-2; CDR3aa: CASSFYPGGAYEQYF
v_gene: TRBV28; CDR3aa: CAGGETNTGELFF
v_gene: TRBV29-1; CDR3aa: CSVLDGEEQFF
v_gene: TRBV7-9; CDR3aa: CASSLAGNGYTF
v_gene: TRBV10-1; CDR3aa: CASSEGGNNEQFF
v_gene: TRBV2; CDR3aa: CASNLASGYEQYF
v_gene: TRBV6-5; CDR3aa: CASRGDRDMNTEAFF
v_gene: TRBV27; CDR3aa: CASSSRQAYQPQHF
v_gene: TRBV19; CDR3aa: CASSIDGVAGGVLVGEQYF
v_gene: TRBV2; CDR3aa: CASTEREGSYNEQFF
v_gene: TRBV7-2; CDR3aa: CASSLGPIRMNTEAFF
v_gene: TRBV29-1; CDR3aa: CSVPARGPLNTEAFF
v_gene: TRBV30; CDR3aa: CAWSLHNEKLFF
v_gene: TRBV10-3; CDR3aa: CAISARRGLNQETQYF
v_gene: TRBV10-3; CDR3aa: CAISDGGFNTEAFF